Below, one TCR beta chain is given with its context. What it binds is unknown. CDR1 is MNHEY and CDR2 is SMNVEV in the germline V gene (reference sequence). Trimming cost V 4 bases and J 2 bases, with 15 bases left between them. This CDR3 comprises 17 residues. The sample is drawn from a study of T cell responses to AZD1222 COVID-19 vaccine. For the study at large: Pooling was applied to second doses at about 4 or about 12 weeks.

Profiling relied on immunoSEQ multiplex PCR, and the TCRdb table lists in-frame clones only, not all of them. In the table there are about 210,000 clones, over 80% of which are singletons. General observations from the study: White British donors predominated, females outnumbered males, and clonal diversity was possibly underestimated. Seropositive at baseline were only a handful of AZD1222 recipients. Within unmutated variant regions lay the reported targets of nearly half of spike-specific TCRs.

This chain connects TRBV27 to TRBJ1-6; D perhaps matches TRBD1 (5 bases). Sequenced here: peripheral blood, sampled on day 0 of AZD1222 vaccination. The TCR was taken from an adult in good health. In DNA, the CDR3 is TGTGCCAGCAGTTCGACAGTATCTTTCACCTATAATTCACCCCTCCACTTT. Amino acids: CASSSTVSFTYNSPLHF.